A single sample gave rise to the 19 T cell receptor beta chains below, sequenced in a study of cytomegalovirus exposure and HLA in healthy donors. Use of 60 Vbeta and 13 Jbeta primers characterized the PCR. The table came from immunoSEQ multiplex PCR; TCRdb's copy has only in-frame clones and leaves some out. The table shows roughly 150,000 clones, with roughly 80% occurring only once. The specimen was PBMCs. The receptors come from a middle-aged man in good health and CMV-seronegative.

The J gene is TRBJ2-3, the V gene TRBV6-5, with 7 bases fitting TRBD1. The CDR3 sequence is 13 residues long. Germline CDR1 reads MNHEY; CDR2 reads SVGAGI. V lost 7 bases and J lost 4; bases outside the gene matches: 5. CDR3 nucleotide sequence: TGTGCCAGCACCGCACAGGGGTCAGATACGCAGTATTTT. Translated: CASTAQGSDTQYF.

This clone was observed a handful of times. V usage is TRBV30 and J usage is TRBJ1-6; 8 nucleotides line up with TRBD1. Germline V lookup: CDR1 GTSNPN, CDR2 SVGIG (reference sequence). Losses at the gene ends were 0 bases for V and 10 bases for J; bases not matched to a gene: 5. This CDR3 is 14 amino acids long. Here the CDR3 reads CAWSVLDRVSPLHF. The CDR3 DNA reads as TGTGCCTGGAGTGTACTGGACAGGGTATCACCCCTCCACTTT. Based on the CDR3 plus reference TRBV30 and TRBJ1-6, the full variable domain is SQTIHQWPATLVQPVGSPLSLECTVEGTSNPNLYWYRQAAGRGLQLLFYSVGIGQISSEVPQNLSASRPQDRQFILSSKKLLLSDSGFYLCAWSVLDRVSPLHFGNGTRLTVT.

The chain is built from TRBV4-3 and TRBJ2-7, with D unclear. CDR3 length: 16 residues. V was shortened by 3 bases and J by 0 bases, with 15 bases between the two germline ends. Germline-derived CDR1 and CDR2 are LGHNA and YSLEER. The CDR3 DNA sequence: TGCGCCAGCAGCCATTCTATAGGTCAGGACTCCTACGAGCAGTACTTC. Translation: CASSHSIGQDSYEQYF.

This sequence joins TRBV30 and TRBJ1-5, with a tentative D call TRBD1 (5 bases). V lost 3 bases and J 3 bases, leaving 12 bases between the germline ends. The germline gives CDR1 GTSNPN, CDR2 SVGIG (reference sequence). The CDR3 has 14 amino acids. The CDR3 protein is CAWSAGMANQPQHF. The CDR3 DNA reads TGTGCCTGGAGCGCAGGGATGGCCAATCAGCCCCAGCATTTT. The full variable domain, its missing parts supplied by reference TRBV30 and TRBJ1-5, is SQTIHQWPATLVQPVGSPLSLECTVEGTSNPNLYWYRQAAGRGLQLLFYSVGIGQISSEVPQNLSASRPQDRQFILSSKKLLLSDSGFYLCAWSAGMANQPQHFGDGTRLSIL.

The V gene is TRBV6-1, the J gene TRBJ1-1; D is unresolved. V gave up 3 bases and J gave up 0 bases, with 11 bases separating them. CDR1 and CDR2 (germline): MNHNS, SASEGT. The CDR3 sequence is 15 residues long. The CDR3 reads CASSDGGVMNTEAFF. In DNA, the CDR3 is TGTGCCAGCAGTGATGGTGGAGTTATGAACACTGAAGCTTTCTTT.

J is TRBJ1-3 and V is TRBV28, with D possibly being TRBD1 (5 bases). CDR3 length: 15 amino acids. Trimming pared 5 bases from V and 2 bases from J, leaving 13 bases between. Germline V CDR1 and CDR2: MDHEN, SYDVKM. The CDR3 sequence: CASSPQDSTGNTIYF. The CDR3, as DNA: TGTGCCAGCAGTCCCCAAGACAGTACTGGAAACACCATATATTTT.

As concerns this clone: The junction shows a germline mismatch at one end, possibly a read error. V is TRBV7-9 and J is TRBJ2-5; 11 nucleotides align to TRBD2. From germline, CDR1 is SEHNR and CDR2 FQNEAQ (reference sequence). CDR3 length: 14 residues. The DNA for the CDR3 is TGTGCCAGCAGCCTAGCGGGAGGCAAAGAGACCCAGTACTTC. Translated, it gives CASSLAGGKETQYF.

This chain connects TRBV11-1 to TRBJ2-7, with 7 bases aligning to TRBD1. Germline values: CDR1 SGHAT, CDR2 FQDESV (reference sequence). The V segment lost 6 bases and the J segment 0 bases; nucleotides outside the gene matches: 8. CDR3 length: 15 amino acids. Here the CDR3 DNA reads TGTGCCAGCAGACCTACAGGGGTCGTCTCCTACGAGCAGTACTTC. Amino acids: CASRPTGVVSYEQYF.

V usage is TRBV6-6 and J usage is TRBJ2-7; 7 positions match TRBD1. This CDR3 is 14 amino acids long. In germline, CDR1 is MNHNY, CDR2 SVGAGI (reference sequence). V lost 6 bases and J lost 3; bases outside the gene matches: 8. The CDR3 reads CASSPLDRDYEQYF. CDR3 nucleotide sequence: TGTGCCAGCAGCCCTCTTGACAGGGACTACGAGCAGTACTTC.

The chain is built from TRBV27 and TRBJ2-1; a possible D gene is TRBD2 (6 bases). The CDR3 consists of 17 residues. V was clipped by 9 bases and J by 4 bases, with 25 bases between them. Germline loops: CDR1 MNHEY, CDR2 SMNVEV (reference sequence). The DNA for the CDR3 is TGTGCCAGTCAAGTAGGAGCGGGCACCATAACATACAATGAGCAGTTCTTC. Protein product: CASQVGAGTITYNEQFF.

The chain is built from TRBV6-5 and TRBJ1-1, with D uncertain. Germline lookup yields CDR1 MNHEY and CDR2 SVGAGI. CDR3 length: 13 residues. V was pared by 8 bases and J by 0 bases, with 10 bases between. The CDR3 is CASSKLMNTEAFF. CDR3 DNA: TGTGCCAGCTCAAAGCTGATGAACACTGAAGCTTTCTTT.

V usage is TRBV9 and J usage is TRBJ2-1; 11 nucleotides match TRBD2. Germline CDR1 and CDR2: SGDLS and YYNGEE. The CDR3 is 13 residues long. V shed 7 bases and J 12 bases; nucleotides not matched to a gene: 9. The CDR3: CASGNSGGAWQFF. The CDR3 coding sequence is TGTGCCAGCGGCAATAGCGGGGGGGCCTGGCAGTTCTTC.

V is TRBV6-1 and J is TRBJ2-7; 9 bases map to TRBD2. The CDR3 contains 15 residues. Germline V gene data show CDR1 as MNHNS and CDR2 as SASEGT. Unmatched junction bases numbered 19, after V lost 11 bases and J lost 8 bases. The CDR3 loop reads CAAPPPRAGGPQQYF. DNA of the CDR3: TGTGCCGCCCCCCCGCCGAGGGCGGGAGGGCCCCAGCAGTACTTC.

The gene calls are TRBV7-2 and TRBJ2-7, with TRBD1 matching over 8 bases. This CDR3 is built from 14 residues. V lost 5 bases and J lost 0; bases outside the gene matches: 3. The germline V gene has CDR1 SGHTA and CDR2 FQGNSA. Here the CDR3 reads CASSRQGNSYEQYF. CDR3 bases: TGTGCCAGCAGCCGACAGGGGAACTCCTACGAGCAGTACTTC. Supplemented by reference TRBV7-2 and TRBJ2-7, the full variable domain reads GAGVSQSPSNKVTEKGKDVELRCDPISGHTALYWYRQSLGQGLEFLIYFQGNSAPDKSGLPSDRFSAERTGGSVSTLTIQRTQQEDSAVYLCASSRQGNSYEQYFGPGTRLTVT.

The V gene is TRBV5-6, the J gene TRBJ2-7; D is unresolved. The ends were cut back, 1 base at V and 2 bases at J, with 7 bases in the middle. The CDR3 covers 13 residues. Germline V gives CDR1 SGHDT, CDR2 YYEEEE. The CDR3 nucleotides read TGTGCCAGCAGCTTGCCCGCAGCCTACGAGCAGTACTTC. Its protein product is CASSLPAAYEQYF.

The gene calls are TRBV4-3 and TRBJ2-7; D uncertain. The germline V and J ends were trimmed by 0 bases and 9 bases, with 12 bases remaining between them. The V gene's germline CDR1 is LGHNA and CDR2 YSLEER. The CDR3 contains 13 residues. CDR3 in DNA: TGCGCCAGCAGCCAAGATATCTCCCAGCGGCAGTACTTC. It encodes CASSQDISQRQYF.

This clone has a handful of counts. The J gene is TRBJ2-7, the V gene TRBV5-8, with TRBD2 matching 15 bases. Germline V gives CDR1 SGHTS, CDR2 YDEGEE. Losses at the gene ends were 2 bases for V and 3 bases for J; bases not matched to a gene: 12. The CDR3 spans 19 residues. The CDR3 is CASSFGWTSGRALDYEQYF. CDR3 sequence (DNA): TGTGCCAGCAGCTTCGGGTGGACTAGCGGGAGGGCCCTCGACTACGAGCAGTACTTC.

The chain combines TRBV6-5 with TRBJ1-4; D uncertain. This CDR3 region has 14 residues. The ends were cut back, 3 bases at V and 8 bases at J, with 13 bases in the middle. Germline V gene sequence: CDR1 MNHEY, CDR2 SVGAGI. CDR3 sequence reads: CASSYLQSHEKLFF. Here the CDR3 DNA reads TGTGCCAGCAGTTATTTACAGTCCCACGAAAAACTGTTTTTT.

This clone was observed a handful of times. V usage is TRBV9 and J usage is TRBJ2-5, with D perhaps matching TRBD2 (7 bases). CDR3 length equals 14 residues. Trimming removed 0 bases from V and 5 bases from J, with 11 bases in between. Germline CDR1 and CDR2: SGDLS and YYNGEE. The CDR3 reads CASSVGGGQETQYF. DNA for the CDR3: TGTGCCAGCAGCGTAGGGGGGGGCCAGGAGACCCAGTACTTC.